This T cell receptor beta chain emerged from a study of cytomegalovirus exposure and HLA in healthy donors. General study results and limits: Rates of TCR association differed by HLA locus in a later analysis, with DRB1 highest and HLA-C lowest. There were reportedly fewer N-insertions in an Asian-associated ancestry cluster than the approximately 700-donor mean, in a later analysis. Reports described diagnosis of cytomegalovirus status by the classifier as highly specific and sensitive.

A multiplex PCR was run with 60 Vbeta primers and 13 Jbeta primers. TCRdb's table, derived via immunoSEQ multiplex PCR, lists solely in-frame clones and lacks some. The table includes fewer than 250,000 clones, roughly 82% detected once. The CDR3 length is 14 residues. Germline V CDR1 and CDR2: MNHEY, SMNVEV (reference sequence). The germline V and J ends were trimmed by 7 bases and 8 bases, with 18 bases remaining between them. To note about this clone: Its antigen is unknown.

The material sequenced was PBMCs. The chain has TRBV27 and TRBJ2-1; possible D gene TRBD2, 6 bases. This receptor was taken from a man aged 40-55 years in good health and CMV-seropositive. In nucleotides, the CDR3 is TGTGCCAGCACCGCGGGGCCTTCCTTGGATGAGCAGTTCTTC. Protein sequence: CASTAGPSLDEQFF.